Shown below are 10 T cell receptor beta chains from a single sample sequenced in a study of blood T cell repertoires in COVID-19. TCRdb's table, derived via immunoSEQ multiplex PCR, lists solely in-frame clones and lacks some. The table shows 150,000 to 200,000 clones, with about four fifths occurring only once. The specimen sequenced was peripheral blood. Source of these receptors: a man aged 55 to 70 with active or convalescent COVID-19.

The rearrangement uses TRBV28 and TRBJ2-3, with TRBD2 matching 7 bases. The CDR3 is 18 amino acids. The V segment lost 1 base and the J segment 2 bases; nucleotides outside the gene matches: 12. CDR1 is MDHEN, CDR2 SYDVKM, per germline. This CDR3 is CASSLSPGLGSLTDTQYF. The CDR3, as DNA: TGTGCCAGCAGTTTATCCCCCGGACTAGGCTCTCTCACAGATACGCAGTATTTT.

The chain recombines TRBV9 with TRBJ1-1, with TRBD1 matching over 7 bases. The junction had 5 bases not matched to a gene; V was cut back by 3 bases and J by 0 bases. CDR1 and CDR2 from the germline V gene are SGDLS and YYNGEE. The CDR3 is made up of 15 amino acids. The CDR3 region is CASSAYRGMNTEAFF. CDR3 sequence (DNA): TGTGCCAGCAGCGCCTACAGGGGAATGAACACTGAAGCTTTCTTT.

The chain has TRBV3-1 (or the pseudogene TRBV3-2) and TRBJ1-2; 9 positions agree with TRBD1. The V gene end was trimmed by 4 bases and the J gene end by 6 bases; junction bases not matched to a gene: 18. CDR1 LGHDT and CDR2 YNNKEL come from the germline V gene (reference sequence). The CDR3 is 18 amino acids. The CDR3 bases are TGTGCCAGCAGCCCTCAAACCTCCGGGACAGGGAGGCTAGATGGCTACACCTTC. It is translated as CASSPQTSGTGRLDGYTF.

This clone came up once. The chain recombines TRBV27 with TRBJ1-5; 10 bases agree with TRBD1. Germline assignment: CDR1 MNHEY and CDR2 SMNVEV (reference sequence). V shed 3 bases, J shed 4 bases, and the junction held 3 bases outside the gene matches. The CDR3 totals 15 residues. CDR3 residues: CASSFGTGANQPQHF. As DNA, the CDR3 is TGTGCCAGCAGTTTCGGGACAGGGGCAAATCAGCCCCAGCATTTT.

The CDR3 sequence: CASSFTGGAVEAFF. The CDR3 nucleotides read TGCGCCAGCAGCTTTACAGGGGGCGCGGTTGAAGCTTTCTTT. The chain couples TRBV5-1 to TRBJ1-1, with TRBD1 identical over 9 bases. The CDR3 covers 14 residues. Trimming removed 2 bases from V and 7 bases from J; junction bases left unmatched: 6. Germline V gene lookup returns CDR1 SGHRS and CDR2 YFSETQ.

This chain joins TRBV5-1 and TRBJ2-7; 9 bases match TRBD1. Germline assignment: CDR1 SGHRS and CDR2 YFSETQ. This CDR3 is built from 15 residues. Unmatched junction bases numbered 9, after V lost 1 base and J lost 7 bases. The CDR3 protein is CASSLRDREIHEQYF. In DNA, the CDR3 is TGCGCCAGCAGCTTGAGGGACAGGGAAATTCATGAGCAGTACTTC.

The chain couples TRBV6-1 to TRBJ1-4; 9 positions match TRBD1. CDR1 and CDR2 (germline): MNHNS, SASEGT. The CDR3 loop spans 14 amino acids. J was trimmed by 8 bases and V by 3 bases; bases with no gene match: 4. The CDR3 loop reads CASSDGTGKEKLFF. CDR3 bases: TGTGCCAGCAGTGACGGGACAGGGAAGGAAAAACTGTTTTTT.

The J gene is TRBJ1-6, the V gene TRBV5-4; D uncertain. The CDR3 has 16 amino acids. Between the trimmed V and J ends, which lost 3 bases and 0 bases, there was a span of 10 bases. The germline V gene encodes CDR1 SGHNT and CDR2 YYREEE (reference sequence). The CDR3 coding sequence is TGTGCCAGCAGCTGGCAAGCGGGCTCCTATAATTCACCCCTCCACTTT. It translates to CASSWQAGSYNSPLHF.

This chain links TRBV15 with TRBJ2-2; TRBD1 might be the D (6 bases). The CDR3 is 15 residues long. Trimming left V 1 base short and J 8 bases short, with 14 bases between. Germline V gene sequence: CDR1 LNHNV, CDR2 YYDKDF (reference sequence). The CDR3 DNA follows: TGTGCCACCAGCAGAGCTACAGGGTATCAAGGGGAGCTGTTTTTT. Amino acid sequence: CATSRATGYQGELFF.

The rearrangement links TRBV28 to TRBJ1-1, with 8 bases fitting TRBD1. The CDR3 spans 17 residues. CDR1 and CDR2 from the germline V gene are MDHEN and SYDVKM. Trimming removed 10 bases from V and 1 base from J; junction bases left unmatched: 17. The CDR3 DNA reads TGTGCCACCGAGTACAGGGCGACAGGGGACACGAACACTGAAGCTTTCTTT. Its translation is CATEYRATGDTNTEAFF.